The rows below give T cell receptor beta chains drawn from one sample of a study of blood T cell repertoires in COVID-19. Only in-frame clones appear in the TCRdb table, and some are missing; sequencing was by immunoSEQ multiplex PCR. Counted here are 100,000 to 150,000 clones, 75% to 85% occurring once; the ten biggest clones make up approximately 35%. Sequencing used peripheral blood. The receptor set was obtained from a man aged 40-50 years with active or convalescent COVID-19. Each CDR3 is given with its conserved first and last residue. D genes are given only for firm matches. Size is stated for part of the rows, as once, few or many counts, or as a class when the clone is expanded.

CDR3 protein: CASSPSTGDTQYF; CDR3 DNA: TGTGCCAGCAGTCCTTCGACGGGAGATACGCAGTATTTT; J gene: TRBJ2-3; D gene: NA; clone size: once; V gene: TRBV5-4; CDR3 length: 13
CDR3 protein: CASSFSDRDYNERFF; CDR3 DNA: TGTGCCAGCAGTTTTTCGGACAGAGACTACAATGAGCGGTTCTTC; J gene: TRBJ2-1; D gene: NA; clone size: NA; V gene: TRBV28; CDR3 length: 15
CDR3 protein: CASSLLGRTDSPLHF; CDR3 DNA: TGCGCCAGCAGCCTGCTGGGGAGGACGGATTCACCCCTCCACTTT; J gene: TRBJ1-6; D gene: NA; clone size: NA; V gene: TRBV5-1; CDR3 length: 15
CDR3 protein: CASSEAQGRNGYTF; CDR3 DNA: TGTGCCAGCAGCGAAGCTCAGGGCAGAAATGGCTACACCTTC; J gene: TRBJ1-2; D gene: NA; clone size: NA; V gene: TRBV9; CDR3 length: 14
CDR3 protein: CASSQDLFREREQYF; CDR3 DNA: TGTGCCAGCAGCCAAGATCTGTTCCGGGAGAGGGAGCAGTACTTC; J gene: TRBJ2-7; D gene: NA; clone size: NA; V gene: TRBV3-1/TRBV3-2; CDR3 length: 15
CDR3 protein: CASSLGQGNTIYF; CDR3 DNA: TGTGCCAGCAGCTTAGGCCAGGGGAACACCATATATTTT; J gene: TRBJ1-3; D gene: NA; clone size: NA; V gene: TRBV7-6; CDR3 length: 13
CDR3 protein: CASSPWGRGSSETQYF; CDR3 DNA: TGTGCCAGCAGCCCATGGGGTAGGGGATCTTCAGAGACCCAGTACTTC; J gene: TRBJ2-5; D gene: NA; clone size: NA; V gene: TRBV11-2; CDR3 length: 16
CDR3 protein: CASSPRTGGYGYTF; CDR3 DNA: TGTGCCAGCAGTCCCAGGACGGGAGGGTATGGCTACACCTTC; J gene: TRBJ1-2; D gene: NA; clone size: NA; V gene: TRBV28; CDR3 length: 14
CDR3 protein: CASSLEAGASTDTQYF; CDR3 DNA: TGTGCCAGCAGCTTGGAGGCGGGAGCTAGCACAGATACGCAGTATTTT; J gene: TRBJ2-3; D gene: TRBD2; clone size: NA; V gene: TRBV5-4; CDR3 length: 16
CDR3 protein: CASSPQGAGTEAFF; CDR3 DNA: TGTGCCAGCAGCCCTCAGGGGGCGGGCACTGAAGCTTTCTTT; J gene: TRBJ1-1; D gene: TRBD1; clone size: few; V gene: TRBV7-3; CDR3 length: 14
CDR3 protein: CASSSLTGTGNTIYF; CDR3 DNA: TGTGCCAGCAGCTCCCTGACAGGGACTGGAAACACCATATATTTT; J gene: TRBJ1-3; D gene: TRBD1; clone size: NA; V gene: TRBV11-3; CDR3 length: 15
CDR3 protein: CASYLGDSSYNEQFF; CDR3 DNA: TGTGCCAGCTATCTAGGGGATAGCTCCTACAATGAGCAGTTCTTC; J gene: TRBJ2-1; D gene: NA; clone size: NA; V gene: TRBV2; CDR3 length: 15
CDR3 protein: CASSILLAGAGEQYF; CDR3 DNA: TGTGCCAGTAGTATCCTGCTAGCGGGAGCAGGAGAGCAGTACTTC; J gene: TRBJ2-7; D gene: TRBD2; clone size: NA; V gene: TRBV19; CDR3 length: 15
CDR3 protein: CSAKRGSTDTQYF; CDR3 DNA: TGCAGCGCCAAAAGGGGATCCACAGATACGCAGTATTTT; J gene: TRBJ2-3; D gene: NA; clone size: NA; V gene: TRBV29-1; CDR3 length: 13
CDR3 protein: CASSAHGQREETQYF; CDR3 DNA: TGTGCCAGCAGCGCCCACGGACAGCGCGAAGAGACCCAGTACTTC; J gene: TRBJ2-5; D gene: NA; clone size: NA; V gene: TRBV9; CDR3 length: 15
CDR3 protein: CASSMGGKGNTEAFF; CDR3 DNA: TGTGCCAGTAGTATGGGAGGAAAGGGGAACACTGAAGCTTTCTTT; J gene: TRBJ1-1; D gene: NA; clone size: NA; V gene: TRBV19; CDR3 length: 15
CDR3 protein: CASKQGLFAEAFF; CDR3 DNA: TGTGCCAGCAAACAGGGGCTTTTCGCTGAAGCTTTCTTT; J gene: TRBJ1-1; D gene: TRBD1; clone size: NA; V gene: TRBV25-1; CDR3 length: 13
CDR3 protein: CASSPQGSSYQPQHF; CDR3 DNA: TGTGCCAGCAGCCCACAGGGATCCTCTTATCAGCCCCAGCATTTT; J gene: TRBJ1-5; D gene: NA; clone size: NA; V gene: TRBV5-5; CDR3 length: 15
CDR3 protein: CASSLVLGGVVKTQYF; CDR3 DNA: TGTGCCAGCAGCTTAGTGTTGGGGGGGGTCGTAAAGACCCAGTACTTC; J gene: TRBJ2-5; D gene: TRBD2; clone size: NA; V gene: TRBV7-6; CDR3 length: 16
CDR3 protein: CASSPHSQAGANVLTF; CDR3 DNA: TGTGCCAGCAGTCCCCATTCACAGGCTGGGGCCAACGTCCTGACTTTC; J gene: TRBJ2-6; D gene: NA; clone size: NA; V gene: TRBV28; CDR3 length: 16
CDR3 protein: CASSQDRAGERQYF; CDR3 DNA: TGTGCCAGCAGCCAAGACAGAGCGGGAGAGAGGCAGTACTTC; J gene: TRBJ2-4; D gene: TRBD2; clone size: NA; V gene: TRBV3-1/TRBV3-2; CDR3 length: 14
CDR3 protein: CASSSPGDPLNTEAFF; CDR3 DNA: TGTGCCAGCAGCTCCCCAGGGGACCCATTGAACACTGAAGCTTTCTTT; J gene: TRBJ1-1; D gene: NA; clone size: once; V gene: TRBV7-9; CDR3 length: 16
CDR3 protein: CAWSVGGLDTQYF; CDR3 DNA: TGTGCCTGGAGTGTAGGCGGGCTAGATACGCAGTATTTT; J gene: TRBJ2-3; D gene: NA; clone size: NA; V gene: TRBV30; CDR3 length: 13
CDR3 protein: CASSSGTYYNEQFF; CDR3 DNA: TGTGCCAGCAGCTCAGGGACTTACTACAATGAGCAGTTCTTC; J gene: TRBJ2-1; D gene: NA; clone size: NA; V gene: TRBV7-9; CDR3 length: 14
CDR3 protein: CASSRTGNQPQHF; CDR3 DNA: TGTGCCAGCAGCCGGACAGGGAATCAGCCCCAGCATTTT; J gene: TRBJ1-5; D gene: TRBD1; clone size: NA; V gene: TRBV27; CDR3 length: 13